This TCR beta chain was sequenced in a study of T cell changes during pregnancy in multiple sclerosis. Only one count was recorded for this clone. The data were produced by immunoSEQ multiplex PCR, yet TCRdb's version contains in-frame clones alone and is incomplete. This sample has tens of thousands of clones, with over 80% found just once. The CDR3 consists of 12 residues. The chain uses TRBV21-1 and TRBJ1-1; no check of the table's D call, TRBD1, against the DNA was made. TRBV21-1 is a pseudogene locus. The sample here was CD8+ T cells from peripheral blood mononuclear cells, taken in the third trimester of pregnancy. The clonotype was recovered from a female donor in good health, enrolled as a control in a pregnancy study. CDR3 in DNA: TGTGCCAGCAGCACACAGGGGTATGAAGCTTTCTTT. It is translated as CASSTQGYEAFF.